A selection of T cell receptor beta chains follows, all from one sample in a study of blood T cells in healthy people across ages. TCRdb used MiXCR to reprocess the 5' RACE reads, holding one entry per CDR3 protein. This table holds 1.2 million to 1.5 million distinct CDR3 sequences, approximately 38% found once. The sequenced sample consisted of blood. The origin of the receptors is a woman under 30 in good health. CDR3s include the opening cysteine and the closing phenylalanine or tryptophan. The D gene is left open where the match is weak. Not every row has a clone size; where given, it reads once, few, many or a size class.

d_call,v_call,j_call,clone_size,cdr3_nt,cdr3_aa
-,TRBV11-2,TRBJ2-5,few,TGTGCCAGCAGTGCAGCGGACCCCTTGCAAGAGACCCAGTACTTC,CASSAADPLQETQYF
-,TRBV7-8,TRBJ2-5,-,TGTGCCAGCAGCTTAGCTGTTACCGGCCAAGAGACCCAGTACTTC,CASSLAVTGQETQYF
-,TRBV29-1,TRBJ2-2,few,TGCAGCGCGCCTCAGGACGGGGAGAACACCGGGGAGCTGTTTTTT,CSAPQDGENTGELFF
-,TRBV20-1,TRBJ1-2,-,TGCAGTGCTAGAGACGGGGGCATTAACTATGGCTACACCTTC,CSARDGGINYGYTF
TRBD2,TRBV20-1,TRBJ2-1,-,TGCAGTGCTAGGGATGAGGGACTAGGATACAATGAGCAGTTCTTC,CSARDEGLGYNEQFF
-,TRBV7-2,TRBJ2-5,few,TGTGCCAGCAGCTGGACTACCCTCTTCCAAGAGACCCAGTACTTC,CASSWTTLFQETQYF
-,TRBV2,TRBJ2-7,-,TGTGCCAGCAGTGCTGTTGGCGGGCTGACAACGGACGCCTACGAGCAGTACTTC,CASSAVGGLTTDAYEQYF
TRBD1,TRBV7-9,TRBJ1-2,-,TGTGCCAGCAGCCTAGCGACAGGGGGCGCAAACTATGGCTACACCTTC,CASSLATGGANYGYTF
-,TRBV6-1,TRBJ2-3,-,TGTGCCATCAAGACAGTCACTAGCACAGATACGCAGTATTTT,CAIKTVTSTDTQYF
-,TRBV5-1,TRBJ2-3,-,TGCGCCAGCAGGGCGAAGATGGGTGGGACACCCAAGCCTACGCAGTATTTT,CASRAKMGGTPKPTQYF
-,TRBV18,TRBJ2-5,few,TGTGCCAGCTCACCACCGAACAGGCTCCAAGAGACCCAGTACTTC,CASSPPNRLQETQYF
TRBD2,TRBV7-2,TRBJ2-3,-,TGTGCCAGCAGCAAGGGACTAGCGGTCCGCACAGATACGCAGTATTTT,CASSKGLAVRTDTQYF
TRBD1,TRBV11-3,TRBJ2-3,few,TGTGCCAGCAGCTTAGGCCGGGACAGGGAAAGAGATACGCAGTATTTT,CASSLGRDRERDTQYF
-,TRBV5-1,TRBJ2-7,-,TGCGCCAGCAGGTGGTCGGGCACTTACGAGCAGTACTTC,CASRWSGTYEQYF
-,TRBV20-1,TRBJ1-4,-,TGCGGTTCCACCGGGGGGCCGGCTAATGAAAAACTGTTTTTT,CGSTGGPANEKLFF
TRBD2,TRBV5-1,TRBJ2-2,-,TGCGCCAGCAGCTTGAGGACTAGCGGGGGCATCGGGGAGCTGTTTTTT,CASSLRTSGGIGELFF
-,TRBV6-5,TRBJ2-2,-,TGTGCCAGCAGTTACAAGGACTATGCCGGGGAGCTGTTTTTT,CASSYKDYAGELFF
TRBD2,TRBV14,TRBJ2-1,-,TGTGCCAGCAGCCGAGCTAGCGGGGGGCGCAATGAGCGGTTCTTC,CASSRASGGRNERFF
-,TRBV30,TRBJ2-3,once,TGTGCCTGGAAAATTTTGAGAGGGGCGGCAGATACGCAGTATTTT,CAWKILRGAADTQYF
TRBD1,TRBV6-6,TRBJ1-2,-,TGTGCCAGCACGGGACAGGGGATGAACTATGGCTACACCTTC,CASTGQGMNYGYTF
TRBD1,TRBV6-5,TRBJ1-1,-,TGTGCCAGCGGACAGGGAGGCAGCACTGAAGCTTTCTTT,CASGQGGSTEAFF
-,TRBV20-1,TRBJ2-3,-,TGCAGTGCTAGACATCCTCGCACAGATACGCAGTATTTT,CSARHPRTDTQYF
TRBD1,TRBV9,TRBJ1-2,-,TGTGCCAGCAGCGTAGCTACAGGGGGCCGTGGCTACACCTTC,CASSVATGGRGYTF
TRBD1,TRBV27,TRBJ2-7,-,TGTGCCGCCCGCCAGACAGGGTCCCACGAGCAGTACTTC,CAARQTGSHEQYF
-,TRBV5-1,TRBJ1-5,few,TGCGCCAGCAGCTTGATGGCAGGGGCGGATCAGCCCCAGCATTTT,CASSLMAGADQPQHF
TRBD2,TRBV3-1,TRBJ2-3,-,TGTGCCAGCAGCCGGTCCGCGGGAGGGGCCACAGATACGCAGTATTTT,CASSRSAGGATDTQYF
-,TRBV20-1,TRBJ2-7,few,TGCAGTGCTCGGCAGTCGGTCGACGAGCAGTACTTC,CSARQSVDEQYF
-,TRBV12-3/TRBV12-4,TRBJ1-5,few,TGTGCCAGCAGCCGGAGCGTTTGGGAAGAGAGCAATCAGCCCCAGCATTTT,CASSRSVWEESNQPQHF
-,TRBV11-2,TRBJ2-7,-,TGTGCCAGCAGCTTCGCCCTTGGGGGGTCCTCCTACGAGCAGTACTTC,CASSFALGGSSYEQYF
-,TRBV4-1,TRBJ2-2,few,TGCGCCAGCAGCCAAGGGCGAGCCACCGGGGAGCTGTTTTTT,CASSQGRATGELFF
TRBD1,TRBV2,TRBJ2-7,-,TGTGCCAGCACAGGGGGCAAATCCTACGAGCAGTACTTC,CASTGGKSYEQYF
-,TRBV10-3,TRBJ2-3,-,TGTGCCATCAGTGAGTCGGGGCCACCCACTTCGCAGTATTTT,CAISESGPPTSQYF
-,TRBV3-1,TRBJ2-3,few,TGTGCCAGCAGCCATCTCAGCGGCACAGATACGCAGTATTTT,CASSHLSGTDTQYF
TRBD1,TRBV4-1,TRBJ2-1,-,TGCGCCAGCAGCCAAGATTGGGACAGGGGGGGGACCTCCTACAATGAGCAGTTCTTC,CASSQDWDRGGTSYNEQFF
-,TRBV11-2,TRBJ1-1,-,TGTGCCAGCAGCTTATCGGGACGCCAGAACACTGAAGCTTTCTTT,CASSLSGRQNTEAFF
TRBD1,TRBV7-3,TRBJ2-3,few,TGTGCCAGCAGCCGCGGGACAGGAGTTGCAGATACGCAGTATTTT,CASSRGTGVADTQYF
-,TRBV29-1,TRBJ2-1,few,TGCAGCGTTGATCTCGACGTGGACAATGAGCAGTTCTTC,CSVDLDVDNEQFF
-,TRBV12-3/TRBV12-4,TRBJ1-1,-,TGTGCCAGCAGCCTACAGGGTTTCAGGAACACTGAAGCTTTCTTT,CASSLQGFRNTEAFF
TRBD2,TRBV5-1,TRBJ2-5,few,TGCGCCAGCAGCTTTTCTCCACTAGCGCGGCAAGAGACCCAGTACTTC,CASSFSPLARQETQYF
-,TRBV6-1,TRBJ2-7,once,TGTGCCAGCAGTGAACTCATCGGACAGCAAAACCCATCCTACGAGCAGTACTTC,CASSELIGQQNPSYEQYF
-,TRBV20-1,TRBJ2-7,-,TGCAGTGCTAGCAGAACGGGAGACACCCCCTACGAGCAGTACTTC,CSASRTGDTPYEQYF
-,TRBV28,TRBJ2-7,few,TGTGCCAGCAGTTTGACAACAACCTACGAGCAGTACTTC,CASSLTTTYEQYF
-,TRBV20-1,TRBJ2-7,-,TGCAGTGCTTATAAATCCTTCTACGAGCAGTACTTC,CSAYKSFYEQYF
-,TRBV2,TRBJ2-1,-,TGTGCCAGCAGTGTACTAGTTTTAGACAGTGAGCAGTTCTTC,CASSVLVLDSEQFF
TRBD2,TRBV24-1,TRBJ2-5,-,TGTGCCACCAGATCCGGGACTACCGGAGGGGAGCAGTACTTC,CATRSGTTGGEQYF
-,TRBV5-1,TRBJ2-7,once,TGCGCCAGCAGCGCGACTATGTTGGACGAGCAGTACTTC,CASSATMLDEQYF
-,TRBV30,TRBJ2-2,-,TGTGCCTGGAGTCTGGGTCCCGGGGAGCTGTTTTTT,CAWSLGPGELFF